This TCR beta chain was documented in a study of identical twins (dated by TCRdb to the mid-2010s). General notes on the study: To test whether fetal clonotypes persist, this study deep-sequenced TCR alpha and beta repertoires from monozygotic twins, from unrelated adults of various ages, and from cord blood. To rule out contamination, the twin experiments were replicated at different times with different library preparation protocols. Findings and caveats that apply to the study as a whole: In beta out-of-frame sequences, excess twin sharing was weaker, because having fewer shared sequences lowered the signal-to-noise ratio. Recombination models systematically underestimated out-of-frame TCR alpha sharing in monozygotic twins but agreed with sharing between unrelated individuals. Zero-insertion analyses could be partly confounded by invariant T cells such as MAIT and iNKT, though diverse VJ usage argued against such confounding for most clonotypes. Because the same donors could not be followed over many years, the conclusions depended on cross-sectional statistical analysis. Abundant cord blood beta clonotypes had fewer insertions, young adult naive repertoires showed a similar but weaker trend, and memory repertoires showed no such trend. Compared with coincidental sharing between unrelated individuals, out-of-frame TCR alpha sequences shared between twins had an excess of sequences with low generation probability.

All donors were healthy Caucasians. Of note for this clonotype: The specificity of this receptor is unknown. Base qualities were left out, and no much larger clone turns up one base away.

Taken from cysteine to phenylalanine, the CDR3 has 15 residues. Only the CDR3 part of the read is kept: 45 bases, read in frame from the first base. The junction shows trimming of 3 bases on V and 3 bases on J, and the gene matches do not reach 7 bases of it. The library was obtained by 5' RACE. Instrument on record: Illumina HiSeq 2000. A universal primer binding site was introduced by template switching, and a unique molecular identifier was present in the final cDNA, enabling accurate counting of TCR cDNA molecules. Specific primers in the conserved constant-segment region were used to synthesize first-strand cDNA for TCR alpha and beta chains. To control for contamination, each cDNA library was double barcoded with a SMART-Mk sample barcode plus Illumina barcodes. TruSeq adapter sequences, together with Illumina sample barcodes, were added in two successive PCR steps. The TCR alpha and beta cDNA libraries were sequenced on the Illumina HiSeq platform using custom primers. Per the source publication's procedure: Raw reads were processed with MiGEC to extract unique molecular identifiers, and MiXCR was used to determine CDR3 positions. Recombination models were inferred per individual with the repgenHMM and IGoR tools using an EM algorithm. The tcR package in R was used for shared clonotype analysis, with sharing normalized by the product of cloneset sizes. To study raw recombination free of thymic and clonal selection effects, out-of-frame nonproductive sequences were analyzed. In-frame beta chains were kept once TCRdb had trimmed the public reads at Q25 with fastp and called clones with MiXCR. Each CDR3 protein gets just one entry, which takes the most common genes and DNA from the rows behind it. Clone size and V and J calls follow TCRdb, not the original study. This sample comprises some 1,700,000 distinct CDR3 sequences, under 35% of them detected only once. The top ten constitute 0.27% of the sample.

The sequence was obtained from a newborn girl in good health. Sequenced sample: cord blood. The chain joins TRBV12-3 or TRBV12-4 to TRBJ1-1; the junction holds 7 bases that match TRBD1. The CDR3 region reads CASSFRQGGDTEAFF. The bases are TGTGCCAGCAGTTTTAGACAGGGTGGGGACACTGAAGCTTTCTTT.